The 4 T cell receptor beta chains below come from one sample, sequenced in a study of T cells in Graves' hyperthyroidism and ophthalmopathy. The investigators amplified TCR beta CDR3 regions from RNA transcripts. An initial round of RT-PCR targeting the TCR CDR3 relied on the HTBI primer set. TCRdb itself ran the multiplex PCR reads through MiXCR, one entry per CDR3 protein. The sample lists around 400,000 distinct CDR3 sequences; roughly 15% were seen once. Sample: blood. These receptors came from a woman aged 55-69 years with Graves' ophthalmopathy.

The J gene is TRBJ2-2, the V gene TRBV14; tentative D call: TRBD2 (5 bases). The CDR3 loop spans 16 amino acids. Germline CDR1 and CDR2: SGHDN and FVKESK. Trimming took 1 base from V and 6 from J, leaving 15 bases between them. This CDR3 reads CASSQVVASNSGELFF. CDR3 in DNA: TGTGCCAGCAGCCAAGTCGTGGCTAGCAATTCCGGGGAGCTGTTTTTT.

This clonotype turned up a few times. The CDR3 here is CASSDSRGNSPLHF. In DNA form, the CDR3 reads TGTGCCAGCAGTGATAGCAGGGGAAATTCACCCCTCCACTTT. The chain uses TRBV25-1 and TRBJ1-6; possibly TRBD1 for D (6 bases). Germline CDR1 reads MGHDK; CDR2 reads SYGVNS. CDR3 size: 14 residues. Trimming pared 3 bases from V and 7 bases from J, leaving 10 bases between.

The chain has TRBV20-1 and TRBJ1-2; D is uncertain. CDR3 length equals 13 residues. The germline V gene has CDR1 DFQATT and CDR2 SNEGSKA (reference sequence). Between the trimmed V and J ends, which lost 5 bases and 0 bases, there was a span of 10 bases. The CDR3 bases are TGCAGTGCTCGGACGGCAGCTAACTATGGCTACACCTTC. Protein: CSARTAANYGYTF.

This clonotype was seen repeatedly, ten times or more. This CDR3 is CASSLLITDTQYF. The CDR3 bases are TGTGCCAGCAGTCTCCTAATAACAGATACGCAGTATTTT. J is TRBJ2-3 and V is TRBV12-3 or TRBV12-4; D unresolved. The CDR3 has 13 amino acids. Trimming left V 5 bases short and J 3 bases short, with 9 bases between.